This record concerns one TCR beta chain sequence. No antigen is known for it. Use of 60 Vbeta and 13 Jbeta primers characterized the PCR. The repertoire was sequenced with immunoSEQ multiplex PCR; TCRdb's copy has only in-frame clones and lacks some. The top ten clones hold around 10% of a sample with around 150,000 clones, around 82% of them seen once. These data originate in a study of cytomegalovirus exposure and HLA in healthy donors. Findings and limits, study-wide: A later analysis found common viral pathogens apparently linked to several of the most significant clusters.

Sample: PBMCs. The clonotype comes from a man aged 50 to 60 in good health and CMV-seropositive.

Here the CDR3 reads CASSGGKSYGYTF. CDR3 DNA: TGTGCCAGCAGCGGCGGAAAGTCCTATGGCTACACCTTC. The genes are TRBV6-6 and TRBJ1-2; D remains unclear. V shed 6 bases and J shed 4 bases, with 12 bases lying between them. The CDR3 is 13 residues long. CDR1 and CDR2 (germline): MNHNY, SVGAGI (reference sequence).